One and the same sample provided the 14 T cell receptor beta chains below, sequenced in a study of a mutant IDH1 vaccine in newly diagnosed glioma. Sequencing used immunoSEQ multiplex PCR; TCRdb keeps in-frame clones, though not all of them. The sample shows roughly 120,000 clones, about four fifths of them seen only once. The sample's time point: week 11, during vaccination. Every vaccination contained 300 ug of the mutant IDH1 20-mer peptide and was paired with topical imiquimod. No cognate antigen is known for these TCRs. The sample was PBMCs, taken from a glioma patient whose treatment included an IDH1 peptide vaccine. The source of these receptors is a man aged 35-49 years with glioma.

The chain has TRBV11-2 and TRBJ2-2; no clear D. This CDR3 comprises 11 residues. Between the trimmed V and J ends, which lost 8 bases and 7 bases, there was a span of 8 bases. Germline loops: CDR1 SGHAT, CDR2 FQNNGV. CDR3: CASLSIGELFF. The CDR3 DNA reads TGTGCCAGCCTTTCGATCGGGGAGCTGTTTTTT. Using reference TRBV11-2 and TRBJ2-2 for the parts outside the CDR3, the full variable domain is EAGVAQSPRYKIIEKRQSVAFWCNPISGHATLYWYQQILGQGPKLLIQFQNNGVVDDSQLPKDRFSAERLKGVDSTLKIQPAKLEDSAVYLCASLSIGELFFGEGSRLTVL.

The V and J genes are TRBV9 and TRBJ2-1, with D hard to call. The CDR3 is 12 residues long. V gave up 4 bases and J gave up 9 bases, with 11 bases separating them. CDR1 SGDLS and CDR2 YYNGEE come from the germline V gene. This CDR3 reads CASSNRYGEQFF. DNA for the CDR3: TGTGCCAGCAGCAACAGATACGGTGAGCAGTTCTTC. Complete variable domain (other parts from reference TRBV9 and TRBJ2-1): DSGVTQTPKHLITATGQRVTLRCSPRSGDLSVYWYQQSLDQGLQFLIQYYNGEERAKGNILERFSAQQFPDLHSELNLSSLELGDSALYFCASSNRYGEQFFGPGTRLTVL.

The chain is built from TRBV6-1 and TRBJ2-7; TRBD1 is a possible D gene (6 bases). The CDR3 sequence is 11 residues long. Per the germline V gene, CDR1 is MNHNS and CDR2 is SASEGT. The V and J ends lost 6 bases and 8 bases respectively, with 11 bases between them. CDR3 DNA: TGTGCCAGCAGCTTAACAGGGAAGCAGTACTTC. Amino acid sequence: CASSLTGKQYF.

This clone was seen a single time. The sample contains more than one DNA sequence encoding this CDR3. The CDR3 DNA reads as TGTGCCAGCAGCTTAGTTCGGGGCCTCTACAATGAGCAGTTCTTC. Its translation: CASSLVRGLYNEQFF. The chain joins TRBV7-2 to TRBJ2-1; D might be TRBD1 or TRBD2, each matching 5 bases. CDR1 is SGHTA, CDR2 FQGNSA, per germline. Trimming stripped 1 base from V and 3 bases from J, with 10 bases between. This CDR3 spans 15 amino acids.

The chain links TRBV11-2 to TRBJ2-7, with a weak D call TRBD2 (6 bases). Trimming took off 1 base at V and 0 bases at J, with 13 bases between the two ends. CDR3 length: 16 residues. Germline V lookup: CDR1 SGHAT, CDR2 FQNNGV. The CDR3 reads CASSLGWGVSSYEQYF. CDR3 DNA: TGTGCCAGCAGCTTAGGTTGGGGGGTCAGCTCCTACGAGCAGTACTTC. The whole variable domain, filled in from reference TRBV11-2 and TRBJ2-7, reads EAGVAQSPRYKIIEKRQSVAFWCNPISGHATLYWYQQILGQGPKLLIQFQNNGVVDDSQLPKDRFSAERLKGVDSTLKIQPAKLEDSAVYLCASSLGWGVSSYEQYFGPGTRLTVT.

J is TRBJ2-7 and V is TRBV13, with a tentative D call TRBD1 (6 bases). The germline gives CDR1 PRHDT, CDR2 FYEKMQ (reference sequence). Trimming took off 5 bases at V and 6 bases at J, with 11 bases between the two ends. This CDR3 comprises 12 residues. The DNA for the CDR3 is TGTGCCAGCAGCACCTACAGGGTCGAGCAGTACTTC. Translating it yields CASSTYRVEQYF.

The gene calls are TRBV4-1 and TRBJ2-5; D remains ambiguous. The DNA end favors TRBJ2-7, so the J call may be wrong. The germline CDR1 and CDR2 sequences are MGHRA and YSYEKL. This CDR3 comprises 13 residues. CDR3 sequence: CASSQGGSYEQYF. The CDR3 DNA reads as TGCGCCAGCAGCCAAGGCGGATCCTACGAGCAGTACTTC.

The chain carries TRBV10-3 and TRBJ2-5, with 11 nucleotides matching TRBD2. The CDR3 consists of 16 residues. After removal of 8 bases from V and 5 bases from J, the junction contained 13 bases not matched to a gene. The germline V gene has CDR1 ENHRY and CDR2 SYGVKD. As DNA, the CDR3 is TGTGCCATCGGGCCTAGCGGGAGGCCCTCGTGGGAGACCCAGTACTTC. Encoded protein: CAIGPSGRPSWETQYF.

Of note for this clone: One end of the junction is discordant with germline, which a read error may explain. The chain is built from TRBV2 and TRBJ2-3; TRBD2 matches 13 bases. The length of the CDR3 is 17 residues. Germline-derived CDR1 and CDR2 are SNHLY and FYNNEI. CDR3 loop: CASIQRGLAGSLDTQYF. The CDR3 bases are TGTGCCAGCATCCAGAGGGGACTAGCGGGGTCTTTAGATACGCAGTACTTT.

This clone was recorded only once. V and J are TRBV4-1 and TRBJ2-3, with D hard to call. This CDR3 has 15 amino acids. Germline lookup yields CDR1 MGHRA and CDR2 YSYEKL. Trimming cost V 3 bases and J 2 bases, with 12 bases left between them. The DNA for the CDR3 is TGCGCCAGCAGCCAGACTGGTCTAACCACAGATACGCAGTATTTT. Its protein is CASSQTGLTTDTQYF.

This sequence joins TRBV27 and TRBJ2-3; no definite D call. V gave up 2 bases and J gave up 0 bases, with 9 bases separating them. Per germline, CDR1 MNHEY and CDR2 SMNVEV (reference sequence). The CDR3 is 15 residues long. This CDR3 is CASSLPWASTDTQYF. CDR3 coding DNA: TGTGCCAGCAGTTTACCGTGGGCTAGCACAGATACGCAGTATTTT.

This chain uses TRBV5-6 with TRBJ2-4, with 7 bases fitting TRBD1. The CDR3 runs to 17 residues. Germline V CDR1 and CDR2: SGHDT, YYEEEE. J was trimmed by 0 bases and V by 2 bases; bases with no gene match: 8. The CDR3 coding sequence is TGTGCCAGCAGCTTCGGGACAGTAGGACGAGCCAAAAACATTCAGTACTTC. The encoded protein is CASSFGTVGRAKNIQYF.

The chain's CDR3 is CASSPAMDNEQFF. CDR3 DNA: TGTGCCAGCAGCCCCGCCATGGACAATGAGCAGTTCTTC. This chain uses TRBV13 with TRBJ2-1; D is unresolved. The V end lost 5 bases, the J end lost 5 bases, and 10 bases lay between the germline ends. The germline CDR1 and CDR2 sequences are PRHDT and FYEKMQ (reference sequence). This CDR3 has 13 residues.

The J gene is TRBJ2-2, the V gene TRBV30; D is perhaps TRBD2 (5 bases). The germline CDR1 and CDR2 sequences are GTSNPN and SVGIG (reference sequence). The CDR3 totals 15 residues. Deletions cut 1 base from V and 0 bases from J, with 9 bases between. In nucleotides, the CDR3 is TGTGCCTGGAGTGGGGTAGCGACGAACACCGGGGAGCTGTTTTTT. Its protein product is CAWSGVATNTGELFF.